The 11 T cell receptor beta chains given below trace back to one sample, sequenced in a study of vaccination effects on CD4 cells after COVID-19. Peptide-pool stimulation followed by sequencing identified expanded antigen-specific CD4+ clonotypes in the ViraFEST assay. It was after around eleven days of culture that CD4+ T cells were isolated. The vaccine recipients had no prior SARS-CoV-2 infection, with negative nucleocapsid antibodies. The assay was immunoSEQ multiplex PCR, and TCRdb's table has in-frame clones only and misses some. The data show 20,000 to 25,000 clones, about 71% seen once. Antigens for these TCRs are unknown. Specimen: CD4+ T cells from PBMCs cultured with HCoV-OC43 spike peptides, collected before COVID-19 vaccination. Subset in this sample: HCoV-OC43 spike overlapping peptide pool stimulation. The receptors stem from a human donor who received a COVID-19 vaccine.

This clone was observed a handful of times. The CDR3 nucleotides are TGTGCCAGTCACCGGGGACTAGCGGGAGGATGGGACACCGGGGAGCTGTTTTTT. Protein product: CASHRGLAGGWDTGELFF. The chain combines TRBV19 with TRBJ2-2, with 15 bases aligning to TRBD2. The CDR3 contains 18 residues. Trimming took 8 bases from V and 3 from J; bases not matched to a gene: 10. The V gene's germline CDR1 is LNHDA and CDR2 SQIVND (reference sequence).

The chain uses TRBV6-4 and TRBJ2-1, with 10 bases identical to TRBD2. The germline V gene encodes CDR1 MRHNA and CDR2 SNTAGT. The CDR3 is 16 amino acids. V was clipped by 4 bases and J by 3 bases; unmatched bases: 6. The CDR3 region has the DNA TGTGCCAGCAGTGTCCGGACTAGCGGTGACTACAATGAGCAGTTCTTC. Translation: CASSVRTSGDYNEQFF.

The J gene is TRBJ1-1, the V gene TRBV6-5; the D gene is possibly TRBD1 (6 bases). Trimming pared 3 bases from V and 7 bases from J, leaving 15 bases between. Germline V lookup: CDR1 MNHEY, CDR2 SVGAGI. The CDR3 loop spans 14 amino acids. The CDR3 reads CASSYRGGYGEAFF. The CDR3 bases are TGTGCCAGCAGTTATAGGGGGGGCTATGGTGAAGCTTTCTTT.

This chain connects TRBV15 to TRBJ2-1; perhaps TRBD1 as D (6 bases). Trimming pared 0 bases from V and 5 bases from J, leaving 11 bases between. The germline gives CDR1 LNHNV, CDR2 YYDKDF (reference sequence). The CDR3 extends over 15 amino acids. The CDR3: CATSRELGADNEQFF. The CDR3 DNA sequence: TGTGCCACCAGCAGAGAACTGGGGGCGGACAATGAGCAGTTCTTC.

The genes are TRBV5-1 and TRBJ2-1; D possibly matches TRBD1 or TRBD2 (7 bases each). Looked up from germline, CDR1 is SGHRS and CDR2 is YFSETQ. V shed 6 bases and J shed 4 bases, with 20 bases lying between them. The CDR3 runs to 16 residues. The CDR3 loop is CASTQGGGPSYNEQFF. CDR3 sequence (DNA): TGCGCCAGCACCCAGGGGGGGGGCCCATCATACAATGAGCAGTTCTTC.

This CDR3 reads CSANSVPEQFF. The CDR3 coding sequence is TGCAGTGCTAATAGTGTCCCTGAGCAGTTCTTC. V and J are TRBV20-1 and TRBJ2-1; D is unclear. The CDR3 has 11 amino acids. Per germline, CDR1 DFQATT and CDR2 SNEGSKA (reference sequence). V gave up 4 bases and J gave up 9 bases, with 10 bases separating them.

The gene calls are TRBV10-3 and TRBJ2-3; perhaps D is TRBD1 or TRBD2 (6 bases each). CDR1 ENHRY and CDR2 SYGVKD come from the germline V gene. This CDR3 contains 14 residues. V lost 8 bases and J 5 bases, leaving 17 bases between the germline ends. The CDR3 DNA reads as TGTGCCATCGCGGGGAACAGGGCTGTAGATACGCAGTATTTT. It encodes CAIAGNRAVDTQYF.

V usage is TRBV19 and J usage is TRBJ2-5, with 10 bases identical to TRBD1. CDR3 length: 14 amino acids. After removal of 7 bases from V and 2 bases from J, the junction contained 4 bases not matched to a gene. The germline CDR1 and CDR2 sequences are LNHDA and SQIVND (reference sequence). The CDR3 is CASKKGQGQETQYF. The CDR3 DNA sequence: TGTGCCAGTAAAAAGGGACAGGGGCAAGAGACCCAGTACTTC.

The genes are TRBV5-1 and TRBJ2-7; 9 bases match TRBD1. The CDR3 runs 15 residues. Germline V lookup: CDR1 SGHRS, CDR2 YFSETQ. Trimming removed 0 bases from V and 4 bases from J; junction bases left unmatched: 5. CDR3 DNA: TGCGCCAGCAGCTTGGCCCCGGGACAGGGTTACGAGCAGTACTTC. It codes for CASSLAPGQGYEQYF.

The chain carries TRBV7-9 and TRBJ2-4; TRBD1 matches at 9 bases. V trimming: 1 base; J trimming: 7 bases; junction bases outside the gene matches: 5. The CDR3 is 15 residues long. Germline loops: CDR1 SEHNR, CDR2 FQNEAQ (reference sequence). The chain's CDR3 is CASSLGVTGGNIQYF. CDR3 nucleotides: TGTGCCAGCAGCTTAGGGGTAACAGGGGGCAACATTCAGTACTTC.

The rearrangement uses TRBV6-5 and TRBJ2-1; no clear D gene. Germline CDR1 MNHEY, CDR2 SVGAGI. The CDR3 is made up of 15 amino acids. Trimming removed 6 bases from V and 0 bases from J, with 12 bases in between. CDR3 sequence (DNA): TGTGCCAGCAGGACACTACAGAGCTCCTACAATGAGCAGTTCTTC. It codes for CASRTLQSSYNEQFF.